The subject of this entry is one TCR beta chain. Profiled with immunoSEQ multiplex PCR; TCRdb holds only in-frame clones, not every one. The table lists roughly 63,000 clones, 85% to 90% of them singletons. This record comes from a study of blood T cell repertoires in COVID-19. The CDR3 length is 14 residues. CDR1 is SEHNR and CDR2 is FQNEAQ in the germline V gene (reference sequence). Trimming cost V 7 bases and J 2 bases, with 15 bases left between them. V usage is TRBV7-9 and J usage is TRBJ2-7, with D hard to call. The receptor's source is a woman between 45 and 65 years old with active or convalescent COVID-19. Sequenced: peripheral blood. CDR3 amino acids: CASTDDNFPYEQYF. In DNA, the CDR3 is TGTGCCAGCACCGATGACAATTTTCCCTACGAGCAGTACTTC.